This T cell receptor beta chain came from a study of T cell changes during pregnancy in multiple sclerosis. Data came from immunoSEQ multiplex PCR; TCRdb stores just in-frame clones and leaves some out. The repertoire has around 110,000 clones, 85% to 95% of them found once; the top ten carry about 0.78%. The CDR3 totals 15 residues. The V gene lost 0 bases and the J gene lost 6 bases, with 9 bases spanning the gap. CDR1 and CDR2 (germline): SGHNT, YENEEA. Sequenced material: peripheral blood, taken in the third trimester of pregnancy. This receptor was taken from a female donor in good health, enrolled as a control in a pregnancy study. The genes are TRBV11-3 and TRBJ1-6, with no clear D. The CDR3 protein is CASSLDGRSNSPLHF. The CDR3 bases are TGTGCCAGCAGCTTAGATGGGAGGAGTAATTCACCCCTCCACTTT. Supplemented by reference TRBV11-3 and TRBJ1-6, the full variable domain reads EAGVVQSPRYKIIEKKQPVAFWCNPISGHNTLYWYLQNLGQGPELLIRYENEEAVDDSQLPKDRFSAERLKGVDSTLKIQPAELGDSAVYLCASSLDGRSNSPLHFGNGTRLTVT.